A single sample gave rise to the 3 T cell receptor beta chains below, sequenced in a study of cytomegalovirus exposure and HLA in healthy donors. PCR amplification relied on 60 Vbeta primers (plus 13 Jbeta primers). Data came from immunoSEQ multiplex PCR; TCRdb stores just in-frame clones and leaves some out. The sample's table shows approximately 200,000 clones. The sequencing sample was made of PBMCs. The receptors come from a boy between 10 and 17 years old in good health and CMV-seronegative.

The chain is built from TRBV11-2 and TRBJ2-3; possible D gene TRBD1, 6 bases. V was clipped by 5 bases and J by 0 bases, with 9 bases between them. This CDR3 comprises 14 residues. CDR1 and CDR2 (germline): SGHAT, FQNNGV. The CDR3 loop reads CASSTGPSTDTQYF. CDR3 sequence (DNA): TGTGCCAGCAGCACAGGGCCGAGCACAGATACGCAGTATTTT.

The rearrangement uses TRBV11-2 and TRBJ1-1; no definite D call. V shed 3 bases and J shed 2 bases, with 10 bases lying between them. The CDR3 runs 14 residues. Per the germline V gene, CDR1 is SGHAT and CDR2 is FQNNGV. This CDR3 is CASSFLPGNTEAFF. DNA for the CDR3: TGTGCCAGCAGCTTTCTGCCGGGAAACACTGAAGCTTTCTTT.

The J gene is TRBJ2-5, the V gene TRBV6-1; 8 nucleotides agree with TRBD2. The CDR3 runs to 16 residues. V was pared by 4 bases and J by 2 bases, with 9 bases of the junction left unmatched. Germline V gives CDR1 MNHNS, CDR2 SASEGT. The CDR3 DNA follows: TGTGCCAGCAGTGCCCGATGGCGGGGGGCTCAAGAGACCCAGTACTTC. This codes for CASSARWRGAQETQYF.